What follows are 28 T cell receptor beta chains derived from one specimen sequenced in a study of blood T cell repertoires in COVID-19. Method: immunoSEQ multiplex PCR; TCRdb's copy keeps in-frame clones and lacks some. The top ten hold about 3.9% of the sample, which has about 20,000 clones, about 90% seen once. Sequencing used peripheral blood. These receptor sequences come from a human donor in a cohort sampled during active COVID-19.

CDR3: CASSRGLNTEAFF. The CDR3 DNA is TGCGCCAGCAGTAGAGGTCTGAACACTGAAGCTTTCTTT. The chain joins TRBV10-1 to TRBJ1-1; no clear D. V was trimmed by 5 bases and J by 0 bases, leaving 7 bases between them. Germline V lookup: CDR1 WNHNN, CDR2 SYGVQD (reference sequence). The CDR3 totals 13 residues.

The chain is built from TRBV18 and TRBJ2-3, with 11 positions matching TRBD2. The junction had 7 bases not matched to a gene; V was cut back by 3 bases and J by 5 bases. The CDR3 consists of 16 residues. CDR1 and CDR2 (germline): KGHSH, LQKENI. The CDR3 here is CASSPLSGRARDTQYF. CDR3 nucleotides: TGTGCCAGCTCACCCCTTAGCGGGAGGGCCCGAGATACGCAGTATTTT. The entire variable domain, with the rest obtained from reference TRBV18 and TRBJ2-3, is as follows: NAGVMQNPRHLVRRRGQEARLRCSPMKGHSHVYWYRQLPEEGLKFMVYLQKENIIDESGMPKERFSAEFPKEGPSILRIQQVVRGDSAAYFCASSPLSGRARDTQYFGPGTRLTVL.

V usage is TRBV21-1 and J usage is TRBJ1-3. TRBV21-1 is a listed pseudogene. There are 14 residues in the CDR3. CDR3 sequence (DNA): TGTGCCAGCAGCAAAGGGGGGGCTGGAAACACCATATATTTT. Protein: CASSKGGAGNTIYF.

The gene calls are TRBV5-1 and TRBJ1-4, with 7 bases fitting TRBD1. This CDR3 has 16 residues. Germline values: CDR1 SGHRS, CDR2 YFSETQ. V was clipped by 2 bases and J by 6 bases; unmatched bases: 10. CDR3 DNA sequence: TGCGCCAGCAGCTTTACCCGGACAGGAAAGGATGAAAAACTGTTTTTT. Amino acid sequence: CASSFTRTGKDEKLFF.

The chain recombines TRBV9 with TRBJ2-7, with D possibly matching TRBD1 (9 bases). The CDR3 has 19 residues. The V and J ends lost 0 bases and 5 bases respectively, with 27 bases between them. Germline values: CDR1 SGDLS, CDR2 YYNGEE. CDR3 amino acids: CASSVDPPGRGQGGHEQYV. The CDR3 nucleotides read TGTGCCAGCAGCGTAGATCCCCCCGGGAGGGGACAGGGTGGCCACGAGCAGTACGTC.

CDR3 DNA: TGTGCCAGTAGTGGGACAGGAGGGTACGAGCAGTACTTC. Protein: CASSGTGGYEQYF. The chain is built from TRBV19 and TRBJ2-7, with TRBD1 identical over 8 bases. Looked up from germline, CDR1 is LNHDA and CDR2 is SQIVND (reference sequence). This CDR3 is built from 13 residues. V dropped 5 bases and J dropped 4; count of bases not matched to a gene: 4.

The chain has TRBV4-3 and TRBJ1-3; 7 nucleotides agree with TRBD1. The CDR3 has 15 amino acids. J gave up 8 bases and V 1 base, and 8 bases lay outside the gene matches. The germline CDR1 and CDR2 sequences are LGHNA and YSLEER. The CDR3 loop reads CASSQAVQGKDTIYF. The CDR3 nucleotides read TGCGCCAGCAGCCAAGCAGTACAGGGGAAGGACACCATATATTTT.

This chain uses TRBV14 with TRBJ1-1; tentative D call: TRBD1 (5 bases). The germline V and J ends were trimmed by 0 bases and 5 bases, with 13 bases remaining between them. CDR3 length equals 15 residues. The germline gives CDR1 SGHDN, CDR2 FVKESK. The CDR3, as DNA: TGTGCCAGCAGCCAAGATTGGGGGGGTCGAACTGAAGCTTTCTTT. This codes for CASSQDWGGRTEAFF.

The CDR3 sequence is CASSFQSGSGETQYF. CDR3 nucleotides: TGCGCCAGCAGCTTCCAAAGCGGGAGTGGGGAGACCCAGTACTTC. The rearrangement joins TRBV5-1 to TRBJ2-5; TRBD2 matches 8 bases. Germline V CDR1 and CDR2: SGHRS, YFSETQ. The CDR3 totals 15 residues. V lost 2 bases and J lost 5; bases outside the gene matches: 8.

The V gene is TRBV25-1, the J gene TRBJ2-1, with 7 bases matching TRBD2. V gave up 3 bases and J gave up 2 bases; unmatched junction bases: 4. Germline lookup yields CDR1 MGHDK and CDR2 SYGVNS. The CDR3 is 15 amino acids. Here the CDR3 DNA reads TGTGCCAGCAGTGATACGAGCGGGACCTACAATGAGCAGTTCTTC. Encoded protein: CASSDTSGTYNEQFF.

The CDR3 coding sequence is TGCAGCGTCCTTGTACCTGGGCTACAAGAGACCCAGTACTTC. Encoded protein: CSVLVPGLQETQYF. The rearrangement uses TRBV29-1 and TRBJ2-5; D gene ambiguous. With 6 bases removed from V and 2 bases from J, the gap between germline ends came to 16 bases. The CDR3 is 14 residues long. CDR1 is SQVTM and CDR2 is ANQGSEA in the germline V gene.

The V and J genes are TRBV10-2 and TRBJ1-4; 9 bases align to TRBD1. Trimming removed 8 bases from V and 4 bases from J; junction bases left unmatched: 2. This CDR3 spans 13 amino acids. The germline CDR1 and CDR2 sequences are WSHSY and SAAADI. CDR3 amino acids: CASGGQGNEKLFF. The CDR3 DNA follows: TGCGCCAGCGGGGGACAGGGTAATGAAAAACTGTTTTTT.

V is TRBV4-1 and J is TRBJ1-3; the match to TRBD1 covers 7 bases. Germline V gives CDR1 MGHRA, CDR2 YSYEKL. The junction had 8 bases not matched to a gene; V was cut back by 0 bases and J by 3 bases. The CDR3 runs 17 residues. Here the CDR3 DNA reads TGCGCCAGCAGCCAAGATCGTCACAGGGGCGATGGAAACACCATATATTTT. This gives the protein CASSQDRHRGDGNTIYF.

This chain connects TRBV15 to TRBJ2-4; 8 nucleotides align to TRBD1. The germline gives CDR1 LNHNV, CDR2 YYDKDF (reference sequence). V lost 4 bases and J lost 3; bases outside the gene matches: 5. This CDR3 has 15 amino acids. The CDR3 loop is CATSTLGTGKNIQYF. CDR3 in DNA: TGTGCCACCAGCACACTTGGGACAGGCAAAAACATTCAGTACTTC. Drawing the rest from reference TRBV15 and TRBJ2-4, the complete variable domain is DAMVIQNPRYQVTQFGKPVTLSCSQTLNHNVMYWYQQKSSQAPKLLFHYYDKDFNNEADTPDNFQSRRPNTSFCFLDIRSPGLGDTAMYLCATSTLGTGKNIQYFGAGTRLSVL.

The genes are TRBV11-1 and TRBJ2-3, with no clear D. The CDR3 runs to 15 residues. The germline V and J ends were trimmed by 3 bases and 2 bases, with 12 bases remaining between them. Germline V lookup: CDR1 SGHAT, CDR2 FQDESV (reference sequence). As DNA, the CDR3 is TGTGCCAGCAGCTTTAGCAATCCCACCACAGATACGCAGTATTTT. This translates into CASSFSNPTTDTQYF. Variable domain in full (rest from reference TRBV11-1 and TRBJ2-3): EAEVAQSPRYKITEKSQAVAFWCDPISGHATLYWYRQILGQGPELLVQFQDESVVDDSQLPKDRFSAERLKGVDSTLKIQPAELGDSAMYLCASSFSNPTTDTQYFGPGTRLTVL.

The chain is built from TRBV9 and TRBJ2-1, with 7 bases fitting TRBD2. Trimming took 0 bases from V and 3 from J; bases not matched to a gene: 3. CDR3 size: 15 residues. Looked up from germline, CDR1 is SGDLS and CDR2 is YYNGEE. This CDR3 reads CASSVAASGYNEQFF. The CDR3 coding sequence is TGTGCCAGCAGCGTAGCGGCTAGCGGCTACAATGAGCAGTTCTTC.

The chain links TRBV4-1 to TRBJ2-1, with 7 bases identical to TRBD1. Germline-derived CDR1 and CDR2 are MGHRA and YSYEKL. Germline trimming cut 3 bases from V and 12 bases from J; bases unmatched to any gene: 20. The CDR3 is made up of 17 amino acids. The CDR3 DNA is TGCGCCAGCAGCCAGGAACAGGGGCGTTCCAATAAATGGTGGCAGTTCTTC. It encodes CASSQEQGRSNKWWQFF.

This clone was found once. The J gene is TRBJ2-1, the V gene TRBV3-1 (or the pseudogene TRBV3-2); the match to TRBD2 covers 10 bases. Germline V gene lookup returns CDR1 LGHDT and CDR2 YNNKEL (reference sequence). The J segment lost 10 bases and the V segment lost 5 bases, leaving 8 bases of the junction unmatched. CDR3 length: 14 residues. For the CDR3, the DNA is TGTGCCAGCAGCGGCAGCGGGGGGGCCGACGAGCAGTTCTTC. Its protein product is CASSGSGGADEQFF.

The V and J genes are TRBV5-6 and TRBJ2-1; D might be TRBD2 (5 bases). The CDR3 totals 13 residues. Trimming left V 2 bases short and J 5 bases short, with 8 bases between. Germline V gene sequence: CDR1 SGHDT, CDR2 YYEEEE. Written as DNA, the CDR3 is TGTGCCAGCAGCTTACCGGGAAACAATGAGCAGTTCTTC. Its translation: CASSLPGNNEQFF.

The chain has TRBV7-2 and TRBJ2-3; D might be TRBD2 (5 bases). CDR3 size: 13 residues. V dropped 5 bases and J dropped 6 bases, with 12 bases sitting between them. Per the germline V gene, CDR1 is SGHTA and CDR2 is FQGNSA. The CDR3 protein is CASSPLLGDTQYF. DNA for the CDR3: TGTGCCAGCAGCCCACTACTAGGGGATACGCAGTATTTT.

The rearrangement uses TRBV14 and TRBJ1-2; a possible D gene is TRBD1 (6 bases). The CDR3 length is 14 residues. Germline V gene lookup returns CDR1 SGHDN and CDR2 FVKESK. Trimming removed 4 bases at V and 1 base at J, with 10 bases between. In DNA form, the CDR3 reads TGTGCCAGCAGCCCCCTAGGGGGTAACTATGGCTACACCTTC. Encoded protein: CASSPLGGNYGYTF. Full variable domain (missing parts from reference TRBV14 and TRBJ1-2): EAGVTQFPSHSVIEKGQTVTLRCDPISGHDNLYWYRRVMGKEIKFLLHFVKESKQDESGMPNNRFLAERTGGTYSTLKVQPAELEDSGVYFCASSPLGGNYGYTFGSGTRLTVV.

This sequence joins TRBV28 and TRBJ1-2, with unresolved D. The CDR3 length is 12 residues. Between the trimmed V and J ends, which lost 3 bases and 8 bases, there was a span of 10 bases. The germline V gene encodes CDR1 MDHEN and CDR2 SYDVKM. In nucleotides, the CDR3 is TGTGCCAGCAGTTTCTATTCGCGAGGCTACACCTTC. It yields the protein CASSFYSRGYTF.

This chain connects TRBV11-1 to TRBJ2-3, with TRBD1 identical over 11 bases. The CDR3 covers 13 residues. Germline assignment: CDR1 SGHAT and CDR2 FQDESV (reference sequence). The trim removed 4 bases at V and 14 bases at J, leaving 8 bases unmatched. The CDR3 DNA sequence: TGTGCCAGCAGCTCCACCACGGGACAGGGGGTGTATTTT. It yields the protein CASSSTTGQGVYF.

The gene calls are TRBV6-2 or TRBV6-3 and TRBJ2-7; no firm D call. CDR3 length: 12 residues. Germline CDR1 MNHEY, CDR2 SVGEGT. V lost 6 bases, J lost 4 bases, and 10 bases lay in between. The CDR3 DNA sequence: TGTGCCAGCAGCAACTACCGGTACGAGCAGTACGTC. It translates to CASSNYRYEQYV.

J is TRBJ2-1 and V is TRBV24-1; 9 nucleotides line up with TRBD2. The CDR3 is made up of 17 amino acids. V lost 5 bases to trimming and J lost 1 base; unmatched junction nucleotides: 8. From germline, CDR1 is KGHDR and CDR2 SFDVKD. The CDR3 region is CATSVGGLAGSYNEQFF. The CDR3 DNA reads TGTGCCACCAGTGTGGGGGGACTAGCCGGATCCTACAATGAGCAGTTCTTC.

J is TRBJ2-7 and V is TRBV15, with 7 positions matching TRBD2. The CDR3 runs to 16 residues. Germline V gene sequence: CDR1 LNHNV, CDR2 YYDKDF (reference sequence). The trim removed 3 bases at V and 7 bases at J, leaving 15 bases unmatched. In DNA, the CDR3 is TGTGCCACCAGCAGTCGCAGCGGGGACTCCACAATGGAGCAGTACTTC. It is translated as CATSSRSGDSTMEQYF.

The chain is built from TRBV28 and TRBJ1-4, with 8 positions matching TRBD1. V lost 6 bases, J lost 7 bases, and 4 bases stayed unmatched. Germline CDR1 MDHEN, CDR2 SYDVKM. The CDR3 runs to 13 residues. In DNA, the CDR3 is TGTGCCAGCAGGACAGGGGAGGCTGAAAAACTGTTTTTT. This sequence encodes CASRTGEAEKLFF. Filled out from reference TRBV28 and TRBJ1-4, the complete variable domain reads DVKVTQSSRYLVKRTGEKVFLECVQDMDHENMFWYRQDPGLGLRLIYFSYDVKMKEKGDIPEGYSVSREKKERFSLILESASTNQTSMYLCASRTGEAEKLFFGSGTQLSVL.

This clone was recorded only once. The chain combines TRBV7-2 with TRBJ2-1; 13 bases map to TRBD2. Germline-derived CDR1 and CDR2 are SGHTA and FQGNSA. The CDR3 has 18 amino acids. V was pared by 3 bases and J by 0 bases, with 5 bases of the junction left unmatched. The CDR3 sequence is CASSFGLAGASSYNEQFF. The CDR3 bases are TGTGCCAGCAGCTTCGGACTAGCGGGGGCTTCCTCCTACAATGAGCAGTTCTTC.